This T cell receptor (beta chain) came from a study of T cell repertoires in cytomegalovirus infection. Study-wide background: Signatures in public TCR beta sequences pointed to both CMV infection and matching HLA type.

General study findings and limits: Within the response measured ex vivo, HLA-C-restricted CMV-specific TCR beta clonotypes were dominant.

This CDR3 is built from 15 residues. Trimming left V 2 bases short and J 4 bases short, with 13 bases between. Germline CDR1 MGHRA, CDR2 YSYEKL. TCRdb fed the reads into MiXCR, producing one record per CDR3 protein. The repertoire holds about 570,000 distinct CDR3 sequences, under 45% seen once, with 48% in the top ten. This clonotype has more than one count but fewer than ten. Its matching antigen is unknown. Here the sequenced sample was cultured PBMCs, taken from culture after CMV antigen stimulation. The origin of this receptor is a human donor in good health (CMV status not recorded). Some clones in this sample may be carry-over from other donors' samples. The chain links TRBV4-1 to TRBJ2-3; D is uncertain. CDR3 in amino acids: CASSQLSRVPDTQYF. The CDR3 DNA follows: TGCGCCAGCAGCCAATTATCCCGAGTGCCAGATACGCAGTATTTT.